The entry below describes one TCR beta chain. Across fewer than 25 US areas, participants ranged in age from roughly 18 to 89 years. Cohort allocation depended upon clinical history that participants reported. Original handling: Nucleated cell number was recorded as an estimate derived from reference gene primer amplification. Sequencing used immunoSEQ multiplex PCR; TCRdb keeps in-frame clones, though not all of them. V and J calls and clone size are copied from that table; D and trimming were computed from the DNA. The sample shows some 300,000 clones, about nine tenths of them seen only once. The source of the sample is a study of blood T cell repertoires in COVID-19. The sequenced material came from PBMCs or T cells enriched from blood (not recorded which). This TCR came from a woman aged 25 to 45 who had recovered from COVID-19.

Here the CDR3 reads CATSRDLEAGNTIYF. The DNA of the CDR3 is TGTGCCACCAGCAGAGATCTCGAGGCTGGAAACACCATATATTTT. V usage is TRBV15 and J usage is TRBJ1-3, with D unresolved. V dropped 0 bases and J dropped 2 bases, with 8 bases sitting between them. Germline CDR1 LNHNV, CDR2 YYDKDF (reference sequence). The CDR3 spans 15 residues.